This TCR beta chain is from a study of blood T cell repertoires in COVID-19. Study overall: COVID-19 samples collected from the United States, Italy and Spain covered acute and convalescent phases. From T cells, B-cell-depleted T cells, or PBMCs came the material, which was cDNA or gDNA.

Original data processing: From reference gene primer amplification, estimates of nucleated cell counts were derived. Generated by immunoSEQ multiplex PCR, the TCRdb table keeps only in-frame clones and is missing some. D and trimming were read from the DNA, whereas the V and J calls and clone size are those reported in that table. Of approximately 52,000 clones listed, roughly 90% are singletons. Per the germline V gene, CDR1 is MDHEN and CDR2 is SYDVKM. The germline V and J ends were trimmed by 2 bases and 3 bases, with 13 bases remaining between them. The CDR3 sequence is 16 residues long. The rearrangement uses TRBV28 and TRBJ2-2; D gene ambiguous. The TCR originated in a human donor with active COVID-19. The donor label of this sample is uncertain. Specimen: peripheral blood. The CDR3, as DNA: TGTGCCAGCAGTTTAGCTAGTCGATACGACACCGGGGAGCTGTTTTTT. Translating gives CASSLASRYDTGELFF.